This TCR beta chain was recovered during a study of shared clonotypes between healthy human individuals (dated by TCRdb to 2020 to 2022). Describing the broader study: The cohort comprised a couple of women and a few men aged 18 to 49 years. For each donor, CD4 naive and CD4 memory were each given three plates, CD8 naive was given two plates, and CD8 memory was given one plate. The study deeply sequenced blood TCR repertoires of five healthy adults to estimate repertoire size and the extent of clonotype sharing between individuals. Libraries were prepared and TCR repertoires were sequenced by different laboratories using diverse techniques, in order to increase sequencing depth and limit assay-specific biases. Leukapheresis yielded between about 0.8 and 9.5 billion PBMCs per donor. Summary of the overall study and its limitations: Naive subsets generally had larger estimated clonotype richness than memory subsets did. Only blood was sampled, and tissue TCR repertoires likely differ from those in blood. Across a handful of donors, approximately 4.6% of naive CD4, approximately 3.6% of naive CD8, roughly 2.3% of memory CD4, and 0.3% to 0.45% of memory CD8 clonotypes were shared. Rarefaction of sorted-subset datasets indicated incomplete sequencing despite the large sequencing depth. Compared with non-shared clonotypes, clonotypes shared by all four sorted-subset donors had higher generation probabilities. The small number of donors limited the genetic and exposure-history diversity represented. Pairwise subsampling indicated that sequencing depth was expected to affect the degree of clonotype sharing among donors.

The donors were healthy, HIV-negative adults with no recently reported acute infections or vaccinations. Every donor was a Caucasian adult living in Nashville, Tennessee, USA. CD4+ T cells were enriched through magnetic negative selection, after which naive cells were positively selected on CD45RA and the remaining negative fraction served as the memory subset. Blood was collected by leukapheresis, and PBMCs were isolated by Ficoll-Histopaque density gradient centrifugation and then cryopreserved in liquid nitrogen vapor phase. Analytical flow cytometry was used to check the purity and quantity of every magnetically sorted T cell population. From each sorted fraction, genomic DNA was isolated and quantified by UV absorbance on a Nanodrop 2000c. Using the deep immunoSEQ assay, TCR CDR3 regions were amplified from genomic DNA by multiplex PCR. Genomic DNA extracted from each cell subset was distributed evenly over all wells of several immunoSEQ 96-well plates, and each plate served as one replicate. For sorted subsets, each replicate PCR was loaded with around 200 ng genomic DNA, equivalent to roughly 30,000 T cell genomes. Purified libraries were quantified with a Qubit 3.0 fluorometer, sized on a Bioanalyzer 2100, and re-quantified with the KAPA Library Quantification kit. A separate single-read 150-cycle Illumina NextSeq 550 flow cell was used to sequence each immunoSEQ 96-well plate. As for how the authors treated the data: The immunoSEQ output contained only junctional sequences without quality scores, so filtering could not match that applied to full-length reads. To assign V/J genes and CDR3, sequences were annotated using PyIR, a Python wrapper for IgBLAST v1.9, with IMGT germline references. Reads were removed for weak V/J assignments (E-value above 1e-6), missing CDR3, stop codons, out-of-frame junctions, or ambiguous translated residues. A V3J clonotype was defined by an identical inferred V gene, J gene, and CDR3 amino acid sequence. The percentage overlap between two repertoires was calculated by dividing the number of shared unique clonotypes by the size of the smaller repertoire. Repertoire richness was assessed with RTK rarefaction, the Chao1 estimator, and Recon v2.1 estimates of unobserved clonotypes. Generation probabilities were computed with OLGA for all TCRbeta clonotypes obtained by the gDNA method from a handful of donors. Drawn from immuneACCESS, this table holds only the in-frame rearrangements with V and J called that TCRdb kept. Clones are partly lost; checked studies trace under half to an unresolved V gene and leave the rest unexplained. That table is the source of V, J and clone size, and D and trimming were worked out from the DNA. In all, the sample holds about 1 million clones, and approximately 72% of those were seen once. Jointly, the top ten make up approximately 1.5% of the sample.

Between the V and J ends, shortened by 5 bases and 0 bases respectively, the junction contains 11 bases. From cysteine to phenylalanine, the CDR3 is 15 amino acids long. The retained sequence is limited to the CDR3, 45 bases, with the frame set at the first base. The germline V gene (reference sequence) sets CDR1 to LNHDA and CDR2 to SQIVND. Concerning this clone: Its antigen is unknown. Base qualities are not at hand, and no much larger clone is one base apart.

The source material was memory CD4+ T cells sorted from blood. What the cell subset or site label conveys for this sample: CD45RA-negative fraction. The rearrangement combines TRBV19 with TRBJ2-1; the D segment cannot be called with confidence. The receptor's source is a man younger than 35 in good health. The CDR3 reads as follows: CASSRALSSYNEQFF. In nucleotides, the sequence is TGTGCCAGTAGTCGGGCCCTGAGCTCCTACAATGAGCAGTTCTTC.